This is a list of T cell receptor beta chains from one sample in a study of blood T cell repertoires in COVID-19. Some clones are missing from TCRdb's copy, which holds only in-frame ones; the method was immunoSEQ multiplex PCR. The data contain tens of thousands of clones, 88% of them singletons. The material sequenced was peripheral blood. The receptor set was obtained from a human donor in a cohort sampled during active COVID-19. The CDR3 runs from the conserved cysteine through the conserved F or W. The order of the fields is clone size, J gene, D gene, V gene, CDR3 length, CDR3 protein, CDR3 DNA. D genes are given only for firm matches. Clone size appears in some rows only: once, few, many, or a class for an expanded clone.

clone size: .; J gene: TRBJ1-2; D gene: .; V gene: TRBV19; CDR3 length: 14; CDR3 protein: CASSTSQGNYGYTF; CDR3 DNA: TGTGCCAGTAGTACCTCCCAGGGGAACTATGGCTACACCTTC
clone size: .; J gene: TRBJ2-5; D gene: .; V gene: TRBV5-4; CDR3 length: 13; CDR3 protein: CASRSRGQETQYF; CDR3 DNA: TGTGCCAGCAGATCGAGGGGGCAAGAGACCCAGTACTTC
clone size: .; J gene: TRBJ2-4; D gene: .; V gene: TRBV5-4; CDR3 length: 16; CDR3 protein: CASSLAFGQAKNIQYF; CDR3 DNA: TGTGCCAGCAGCTTGGCCTTTGGGCAGGCCAAAAACATTCAGTACTTC
clone size: .; J gene: TRBJ2-7; D gene: .; V gene: TRBV5-1; CDR3 length: 15; CDR3 protein: CASSLTGSRDYEQYF; CDR3 DNA: TGCGCCAGCAGCCTCACAGGGTCTAGGGACTACGAGCAGTACTTC
clone size: .; J gene: TRBJ2-1; D gene: TRBD2; V gene: TRBV7-2; CDR3 length: 15; CDR3 protein: CASSSWSGEYNEQFF; CDR3 DNA: TGTGCCAGCAGCTCGTGGAGCGGGGAATACAATGAGCAGTTCTTC
clone size: .; J gene: TRBJ2-4; D gene: TRBD2; V gene: TRBV3-1/TRBV3-2; CDR3 length: 21; CDR3 protein: CASSQEVPGLAGEGTKNIQYF; CDR3 DNA: TGTGCCAGCAGCCAAGAGGTCCCGGGACTAGCGGGAGAGGGGACCAAAAACATTCAGTACTTC
clone size: .; J gene: TRBJ1-2; D gene: .; V gene: TRBV6-6; CDR3 length: 15; CDR3 protein: CASSYSSGVNYGYTF; CDR3 DNA: TGTGCCAGCAGTTACTCGTCGGGAGTTAACTATGGCTACACCTTC
clone size: .; J gene: TRBJ1-6; D gene: TRBD1; V gene: TRBV5-4; CDR3 length: 15; CDR3 protein: CASSLEGTGRSPLHF; CDR3 DNA: TGTGCCAGCAGCTTGGAGGGGACAGGGCGGTCACCCCTCCACTTT
clone size: .; J gene: TRBJ2-7; D gene: TRBD1; V gene: TRBV3-1/TRBV3-2; CDR3 length: 19; CDR3 protein: CASSQGIGRQGWNSYEQYF; CDR3 DNA: TGTGCCAGCAGCCAAGGAATAGGGCGACAGGGGTGGAACTCCTACGAGCAGTACTTC
clone size: .; J gene: TRBJ1-3; D gene: .; V gene: TRBV11-3; CDR3 length: 13; CDR3 protein: CASSDSSGNTIYF; CDR3 DNA: TGTGCCAGCAGCGATAGCTCTGGAAACACCATATATTTT
clone size: once; J gene: TRBJ1-1; D gene: .; V gene: TRBV6-1; CDR3 length: 15; CDR3 protein: CASSEARTANTEAFF; CDR3 DNA: TGTGCCAGCAGTGAAGCTAGGACAGCTAACACTGAAGCTTTCTTT
clone size: .; J gene: TRBJ2-7; D gene: .; V gene: TRBV29-1; CDR3 length: 11; CDR3 protein: CSVATPGEQYF; CDR3 DNA: TGCAGCGTTGCTACTCCGGGGGAGCAGTACTTC
clone size: once; J gene: TRBJ2-4; D gene: .; V gene: TRBV18; CDR3 length: 13; CDR3 protein: CASSAGAKNIQYF; CDR3 DNA: TGTGCCAGCTCAGCCGGAGCCAAAAACATTCAGTACTTC
clone size: .; J gene: TRBJ2-3; D gene: .; V gene: TRBV11-2; CDR3 length: 17; CDR3 protein: CASSLVMAGTGTDTQYF; CDR3 DNA: TGTGCCAGCAGCTTAGTAATGGCGGGAACGGGGACAGATACGCAGTATTTT
clone size: once; J gene: TRBJ1-5; D gene: .; V gene: TRBV2; CDR3 length: 15; CDR3 protein: CASSESGRSGEPQHF; CDR3 DNA: TGTGCCAGCAGTGAAAGTGGGCGGTCGGGGGAGCCCCAGCATTTT
clone size: .; J gene: TRBJ2-2; D gene: .; V gene: TRBV6-6; CDR3 length: 15; CDR3 protein: CASSLLEINTGELFF; CDR3 DNA: TGTGCCAGCAGTTTACTGGAGATTAACACCGGGGAGCTGTTTTTT
clone size: .; J gene: TRBJ2-2; D gene: TRBD2; V gene: TRBV19; CDR3 length: 17; CDR3 protein: CASSIRLAGGRTGELFF; CDR3 DNA: TGTGCCAGTAGTATCCGACTAGCGGGGGGCCGCACCGGGGAGCTGTTTTTT
clone size: once; J gene: TRBJ2-7; D gene: TRBD2; V gene: TRBV9; CDR3 length: 15; CDR3 protein: CASSVGSGGDYEQYF; CDR3 DNA: TGTGCCAGCAGCGTAGGAAGCGGGGGGGACTACGAGCAGTACTTC
clone size: .; J gene: TRBJ1-2; D gene: TRBD1; V gene: TRBV7-6; CDR3 length: 17; CDR3 protein: CASSPQGQSFRFSGYTF; CDR3 DNA: TGTGCCAGCAGCCCACAGGGACAGTCTTTTCGATTTAGCGGCTACACCTTC
clone size: .; J gene: TRBJ1-3; D gene: .; V gene: TRBV5-8; CDR3 length: 16; CDR3 protein: CASSPGHNEAGNTIYF; CDR3 DNA: TGTGCCAGCAGCCCAGGACACAACGAGGCTGGAAACACCATATATTTT